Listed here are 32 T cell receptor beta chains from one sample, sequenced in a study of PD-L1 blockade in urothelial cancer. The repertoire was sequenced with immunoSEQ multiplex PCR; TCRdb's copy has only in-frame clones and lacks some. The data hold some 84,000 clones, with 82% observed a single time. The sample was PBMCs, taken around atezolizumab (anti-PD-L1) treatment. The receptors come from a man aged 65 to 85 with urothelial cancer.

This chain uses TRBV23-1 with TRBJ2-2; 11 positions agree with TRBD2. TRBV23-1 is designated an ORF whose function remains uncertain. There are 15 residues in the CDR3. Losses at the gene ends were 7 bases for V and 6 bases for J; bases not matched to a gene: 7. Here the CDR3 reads CASINSGRAPGELFF. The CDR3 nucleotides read TGCGCCAGCATTAATAGCGGGAGGGCCCCCGGGGAGCTGTTTTTT.

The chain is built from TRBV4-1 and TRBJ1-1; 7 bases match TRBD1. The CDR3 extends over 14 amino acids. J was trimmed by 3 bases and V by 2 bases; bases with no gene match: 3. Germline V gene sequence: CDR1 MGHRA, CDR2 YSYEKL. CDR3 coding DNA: TGCGCCAGCAGCCAACGACAGGGTCACACTGAAGCTTTCTTT. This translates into CASSQRQGHTEAFF.

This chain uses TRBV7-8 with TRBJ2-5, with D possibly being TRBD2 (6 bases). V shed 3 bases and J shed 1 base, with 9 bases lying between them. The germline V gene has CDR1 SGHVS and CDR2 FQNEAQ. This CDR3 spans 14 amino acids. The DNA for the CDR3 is TGTGCCAGCAGCTTCGCGGGACTCCAAGAGACCCAGTACTTC. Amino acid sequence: CASSFAGLQETQYF.

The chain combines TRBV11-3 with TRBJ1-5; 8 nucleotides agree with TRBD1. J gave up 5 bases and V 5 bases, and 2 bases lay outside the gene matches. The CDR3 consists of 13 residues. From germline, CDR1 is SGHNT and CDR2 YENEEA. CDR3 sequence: CASSIQGDQPQHF. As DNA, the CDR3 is TGTGCCAGCAGCATACAGGGGGATCAGCCCCAGCATTTT.

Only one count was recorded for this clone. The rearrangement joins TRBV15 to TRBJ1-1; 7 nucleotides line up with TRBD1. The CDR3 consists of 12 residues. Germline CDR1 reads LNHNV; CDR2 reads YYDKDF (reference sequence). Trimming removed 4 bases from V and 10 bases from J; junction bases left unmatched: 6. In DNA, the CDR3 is TGTGCCACCAGCACATACAGGGGTGCAGCTTTCTTT. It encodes CATSTYRGAAFF.

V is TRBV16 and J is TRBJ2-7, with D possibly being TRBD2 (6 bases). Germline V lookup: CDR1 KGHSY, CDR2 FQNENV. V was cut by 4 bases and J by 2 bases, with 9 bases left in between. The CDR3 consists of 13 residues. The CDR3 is CASSLSSAYEQYF. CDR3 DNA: TGTGCCAGCAGCCTGTCTAGCGCCTACGAGCAGTACTTC.

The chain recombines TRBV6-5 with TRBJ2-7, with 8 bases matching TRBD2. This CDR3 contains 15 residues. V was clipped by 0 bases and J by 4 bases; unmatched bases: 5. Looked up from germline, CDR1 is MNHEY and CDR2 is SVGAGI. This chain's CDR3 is CASSYSYREGYEQYF. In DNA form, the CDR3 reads TGTGCCAGCAGTTACTCGTATCGGGAGGGATACGAGCAGTACTTC.

CDR3: CASSQKVHTVNTEAFF. The DNA of the CDR3 is TGCGCCAGCAGCCAAAAGGTCCACACAGTAAACACTGAAGCTTTCTTT. J is TRBJ1-1 and V is TRBV4-3, with unresolved D. This CDR3 has 16 amino acids. The V end was cut by 2 bases, the J end by 2 bases, with 15 bases between. The germline V gene encodes CDR1 LGHNA and CDR2 YSLEER.

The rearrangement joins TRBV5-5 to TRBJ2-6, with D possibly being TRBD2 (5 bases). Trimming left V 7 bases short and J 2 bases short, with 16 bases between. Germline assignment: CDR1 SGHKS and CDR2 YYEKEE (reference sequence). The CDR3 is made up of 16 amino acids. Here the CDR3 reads CASGKMDWAGANVLTF. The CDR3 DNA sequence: TGTGCCAGCGGCAAGATGGACTGGGCTGGGGCCAACGTCCTGACTTTC.

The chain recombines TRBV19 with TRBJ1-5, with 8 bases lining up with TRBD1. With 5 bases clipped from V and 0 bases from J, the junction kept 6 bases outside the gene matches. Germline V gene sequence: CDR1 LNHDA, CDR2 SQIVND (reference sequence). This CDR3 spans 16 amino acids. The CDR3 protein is CASSLQGVGSNQPQHF. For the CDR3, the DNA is TGTGCCAGTAGTTTACAGGGGGTGGGTAGCAATCAGCCCCAGCATTTT.

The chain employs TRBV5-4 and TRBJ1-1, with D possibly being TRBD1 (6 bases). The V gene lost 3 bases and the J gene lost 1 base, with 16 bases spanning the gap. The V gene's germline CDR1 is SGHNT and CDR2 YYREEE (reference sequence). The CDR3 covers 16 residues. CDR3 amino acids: CASSWGLPGQNTEAFF. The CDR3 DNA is TGTGCCAGCAGCTGGGGCTTACCGGGACAGAACACTGAAGCTTTCTTT.

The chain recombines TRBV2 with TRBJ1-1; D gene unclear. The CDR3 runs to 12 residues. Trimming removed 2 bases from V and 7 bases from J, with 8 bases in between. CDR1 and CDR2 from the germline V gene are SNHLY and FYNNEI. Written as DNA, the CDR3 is TGTGCCAGCAGTGAAACGGGTTTTGAAGCTTTCTTT. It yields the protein CASSETGFEAFF.

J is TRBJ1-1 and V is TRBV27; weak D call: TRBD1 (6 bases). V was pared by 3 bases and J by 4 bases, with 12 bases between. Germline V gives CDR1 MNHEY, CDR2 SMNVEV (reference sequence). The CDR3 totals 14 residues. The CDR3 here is CASSFEGVGTEAFF. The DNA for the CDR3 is TGTGCCAGCAGTTTCGAGGGGGTGGGCACTGAAGCTTTCTTT.

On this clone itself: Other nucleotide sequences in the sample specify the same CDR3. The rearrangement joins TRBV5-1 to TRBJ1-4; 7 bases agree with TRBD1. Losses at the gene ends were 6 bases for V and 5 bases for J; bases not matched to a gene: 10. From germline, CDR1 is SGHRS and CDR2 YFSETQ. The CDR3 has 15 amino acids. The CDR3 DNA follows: TGCGCCAGCACGCGGGACAGTGGCGTAAATGAAAAACTGTTTTTT. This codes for CASTRDSGVNEKLFF. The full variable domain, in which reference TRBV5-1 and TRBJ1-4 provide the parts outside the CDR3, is KAGVTQTPRYLIKTRGQQVTLSCSPISGHRSVSWYQQTPGQGLQFLFEYFSETQRNKGNFPGRFSGRQFSNSRSEMNVSTLELGDSALYLCASTRDSGVNEKLFFGSGTQLSVL.

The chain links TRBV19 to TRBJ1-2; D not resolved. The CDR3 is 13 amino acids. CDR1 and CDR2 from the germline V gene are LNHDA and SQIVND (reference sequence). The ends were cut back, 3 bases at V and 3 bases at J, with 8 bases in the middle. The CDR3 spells CASSIGRYYGYTF. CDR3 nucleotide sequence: TGTGCCAGTAGTATTGGCAGGTACTATGGCTACACCTTC.

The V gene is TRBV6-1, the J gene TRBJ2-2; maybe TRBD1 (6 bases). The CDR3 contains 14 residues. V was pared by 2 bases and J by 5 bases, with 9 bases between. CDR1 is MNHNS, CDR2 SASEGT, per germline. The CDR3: CASSEQGSTGELFF. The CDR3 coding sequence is TGTGCCAGCAGTGAACAGGGGAGTACCGGGGAGCTGTTTTTT.

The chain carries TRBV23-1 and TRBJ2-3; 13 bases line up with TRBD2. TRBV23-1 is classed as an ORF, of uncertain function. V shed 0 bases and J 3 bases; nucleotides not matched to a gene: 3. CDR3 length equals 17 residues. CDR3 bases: TGCGCCAGCAGTCAATCTCGGACTAGCGGGAGTACAGATACGCAGTATTTT. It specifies CASSQSRTSGSTDTQYF.

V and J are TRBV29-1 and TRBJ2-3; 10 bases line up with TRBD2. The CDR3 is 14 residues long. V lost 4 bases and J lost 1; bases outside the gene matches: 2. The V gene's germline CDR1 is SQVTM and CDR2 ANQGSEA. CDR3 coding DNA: TGCAGCGTTGTAGCGGGAGGTGGCACAGATACGCAGTATTTT. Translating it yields CSVVAGGGTDTQYF.

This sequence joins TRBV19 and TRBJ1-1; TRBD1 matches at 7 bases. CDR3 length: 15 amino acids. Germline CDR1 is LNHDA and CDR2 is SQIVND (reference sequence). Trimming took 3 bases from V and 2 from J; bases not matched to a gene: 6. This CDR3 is CASSIFGTANTEAFF. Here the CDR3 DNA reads TGTGCCAGTAGTATCTTCGGGACAGCAAACACTGAAGCTTTCTTT.

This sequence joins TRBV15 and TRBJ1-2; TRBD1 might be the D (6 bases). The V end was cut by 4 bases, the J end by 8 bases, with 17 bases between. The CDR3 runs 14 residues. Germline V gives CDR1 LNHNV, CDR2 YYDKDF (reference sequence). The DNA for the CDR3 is TGTGCCACCAGCACGAGGGTAACAGGGCAAGGCTACACCTTC. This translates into CATSTRVTGQGYTF. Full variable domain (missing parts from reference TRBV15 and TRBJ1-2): DAMVIQNPRYQVTQFGKPVTLSCSQTLNHNVMYWYQQKSSQAPKLLFHYYDKDFNNEADTPDNFQSRRPNTSFCFLDIRSPGLGDTAMYLCATSTRVTGQGYTFGSGTRLTVV.

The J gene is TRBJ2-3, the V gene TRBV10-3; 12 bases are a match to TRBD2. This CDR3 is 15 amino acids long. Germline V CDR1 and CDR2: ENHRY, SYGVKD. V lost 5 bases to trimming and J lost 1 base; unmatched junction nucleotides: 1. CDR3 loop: CAISRTSGGTDTQYF. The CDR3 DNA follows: TGTGCCATCAGTAGGACTAGCGGGGGCACAGATACGCAGTATTTT.

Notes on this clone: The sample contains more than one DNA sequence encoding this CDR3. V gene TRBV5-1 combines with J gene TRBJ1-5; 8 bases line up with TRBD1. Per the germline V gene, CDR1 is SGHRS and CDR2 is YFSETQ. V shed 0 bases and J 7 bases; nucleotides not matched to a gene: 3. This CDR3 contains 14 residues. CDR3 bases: TGCGCCAGCAGCTTGGAACAGGGGGGGCAGCCCCAGCATTTT. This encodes CASSLEQGGQPQHF.

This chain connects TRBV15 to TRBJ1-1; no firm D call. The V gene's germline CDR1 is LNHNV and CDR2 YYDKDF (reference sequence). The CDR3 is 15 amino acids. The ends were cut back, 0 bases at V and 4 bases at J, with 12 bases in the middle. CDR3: CATSRDRGSGTEAFF. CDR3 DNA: TGTGCCACCAGCAGAGACCGGGGATCGGGCACTGAAGCTTTCTTT.

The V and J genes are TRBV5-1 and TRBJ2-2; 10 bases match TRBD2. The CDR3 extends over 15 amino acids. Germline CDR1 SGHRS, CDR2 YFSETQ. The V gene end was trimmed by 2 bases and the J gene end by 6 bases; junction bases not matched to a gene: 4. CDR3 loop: CASSFSSGSPGELFF. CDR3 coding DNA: TGCGCCAGCAGCTTTTCTAGCGGGAGTCCCGGGGAGCTGTTTTTT. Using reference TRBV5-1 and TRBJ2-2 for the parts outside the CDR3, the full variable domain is KAGVTQTPRYLIKTRGQQVTLSCSPISGHRSVSWYQQTPGQGLQFLFEYFSETQRNKGNFPGRFSGRQFSNSRSEMNVSTLELGDSALYLCASSFSSGSPGELFFGEGSRLTVL.

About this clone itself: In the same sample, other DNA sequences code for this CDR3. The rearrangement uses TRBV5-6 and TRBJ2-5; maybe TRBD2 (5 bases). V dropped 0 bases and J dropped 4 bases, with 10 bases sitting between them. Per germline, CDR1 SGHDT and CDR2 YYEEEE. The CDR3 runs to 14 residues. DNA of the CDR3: TGTGCCAGCAGCTTGGGGCTAGCAGGAGAGACCCAGTACTTC. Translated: CASSLGLAGETQYF.

The CDR3 DNA follows: TGTGCCAGCAGCCAAAACAGGGGGTTGGGTGGCTACACCTTC. The encoded protein is CASSQNRGLGGYTF. V usage is TRBV14 and J usage is TRBJ1-2; 8 nucleotides agree with TRBD1. The V and J ends lost 2 bases and 7 bases, in that order; junction bases with no gene match: 6. Germline V lookup: CDR1 SGHDN, CDR2 FVKESK. The CDR3 loop spans 14 amino acids.

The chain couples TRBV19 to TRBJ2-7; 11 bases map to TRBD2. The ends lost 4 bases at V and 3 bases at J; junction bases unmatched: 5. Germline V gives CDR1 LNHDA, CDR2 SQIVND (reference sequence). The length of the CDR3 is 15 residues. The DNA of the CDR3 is TGTGCCAGTAGTACCCAGACTAGCGGGGACTACGAGCAGTACTTC. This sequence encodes CASSTQTSGDYEQYF.

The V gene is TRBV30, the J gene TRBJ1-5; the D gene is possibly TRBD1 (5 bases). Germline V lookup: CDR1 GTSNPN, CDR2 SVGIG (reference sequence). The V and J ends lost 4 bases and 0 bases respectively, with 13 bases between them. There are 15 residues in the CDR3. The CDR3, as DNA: TGTGCCTGGAACCCGGGGACTTATAGCAATCAGCCCCAGCATTTT. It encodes CAWNPGTYSNQPQHF. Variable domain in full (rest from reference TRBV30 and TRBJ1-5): SQTIHQWPATLVQPVGSPLSLECTVEGTSNPNLYWYRQAAGRGLQLLFYSVGIGQISSEVPQNLSASRPQDRQFILSSKKLLLSDSGFYLCAWNPGTYSNQPQHFGDGTRLSIL.

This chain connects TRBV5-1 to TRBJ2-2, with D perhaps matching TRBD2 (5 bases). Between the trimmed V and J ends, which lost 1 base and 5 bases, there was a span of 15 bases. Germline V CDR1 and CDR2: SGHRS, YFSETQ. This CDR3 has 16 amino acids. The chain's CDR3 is CASSLTGSPGTGELFF. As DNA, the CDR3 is TGCGCCAGCAGCTTGACCGGGTCACCGGGGACCGGGGAGCTGTTTTTT.

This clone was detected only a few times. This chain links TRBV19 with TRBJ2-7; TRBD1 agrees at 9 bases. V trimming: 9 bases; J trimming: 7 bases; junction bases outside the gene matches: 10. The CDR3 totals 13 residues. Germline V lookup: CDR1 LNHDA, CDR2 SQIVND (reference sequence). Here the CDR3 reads CASGGQGPWEQYF. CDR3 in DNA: TGTGCCAGCGGGGGACAGGGACCCTGGGAGCAGTACTTC.

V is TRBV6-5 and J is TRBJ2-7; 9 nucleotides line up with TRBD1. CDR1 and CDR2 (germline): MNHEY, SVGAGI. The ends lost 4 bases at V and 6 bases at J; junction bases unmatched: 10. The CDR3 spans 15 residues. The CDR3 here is CASSWPGQGIREQYF. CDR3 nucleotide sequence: TGTGCCAGCAGTTGGCCGGGACAGGGAATCCGCGAGCAGTACTTC.

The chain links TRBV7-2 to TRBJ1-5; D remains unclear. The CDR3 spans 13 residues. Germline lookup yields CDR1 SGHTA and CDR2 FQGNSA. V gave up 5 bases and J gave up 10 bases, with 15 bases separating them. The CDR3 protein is CASSAGNGDPQHF. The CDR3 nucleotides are TGTGCCAGCAGCGCCGGGAACGGGGATCCCCAGCATTTT.